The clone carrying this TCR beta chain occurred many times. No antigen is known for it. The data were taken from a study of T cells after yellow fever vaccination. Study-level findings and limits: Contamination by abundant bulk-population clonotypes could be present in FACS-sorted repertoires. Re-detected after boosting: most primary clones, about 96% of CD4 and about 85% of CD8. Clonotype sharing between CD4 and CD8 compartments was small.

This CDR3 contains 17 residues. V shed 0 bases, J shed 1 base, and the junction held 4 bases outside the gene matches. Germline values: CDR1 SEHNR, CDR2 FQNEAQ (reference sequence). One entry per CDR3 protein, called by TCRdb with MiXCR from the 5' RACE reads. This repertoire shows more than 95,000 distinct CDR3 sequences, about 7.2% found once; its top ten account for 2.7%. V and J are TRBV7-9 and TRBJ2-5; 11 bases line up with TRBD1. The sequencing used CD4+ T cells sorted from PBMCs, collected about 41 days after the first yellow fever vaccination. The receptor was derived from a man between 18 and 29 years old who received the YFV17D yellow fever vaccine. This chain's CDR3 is CASSLAWGQGVQETQYF. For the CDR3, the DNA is TGTGCCAGCAGCTTAGCATGGGGACAGGGGGTCCAAGAGACCCAGTACTTC.